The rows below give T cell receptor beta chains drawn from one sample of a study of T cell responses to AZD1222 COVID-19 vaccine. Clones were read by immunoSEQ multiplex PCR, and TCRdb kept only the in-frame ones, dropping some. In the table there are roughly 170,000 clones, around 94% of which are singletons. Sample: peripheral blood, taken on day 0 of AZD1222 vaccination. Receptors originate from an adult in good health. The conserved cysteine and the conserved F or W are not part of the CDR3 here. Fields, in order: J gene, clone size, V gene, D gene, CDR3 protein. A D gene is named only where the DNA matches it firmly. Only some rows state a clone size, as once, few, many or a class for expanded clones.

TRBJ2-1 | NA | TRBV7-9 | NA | ASSSTQGFRNEQF
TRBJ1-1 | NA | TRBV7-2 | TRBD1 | ASSKWRGRDRDTEAF
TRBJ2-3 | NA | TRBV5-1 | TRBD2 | ASTGGGSTDTQY
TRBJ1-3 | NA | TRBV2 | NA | ASGMAVSGNTIY
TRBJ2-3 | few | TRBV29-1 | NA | SVERGLVEVTQY
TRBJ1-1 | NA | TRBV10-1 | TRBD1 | ASLRGGRDTEAF
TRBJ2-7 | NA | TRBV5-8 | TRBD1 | ASSPSRDRVQQY
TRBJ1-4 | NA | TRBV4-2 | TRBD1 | ASSPEGQATTNEKLF
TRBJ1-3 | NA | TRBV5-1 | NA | ASQGTGSGNTIY
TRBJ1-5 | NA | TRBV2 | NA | ASRRMGYSNQPQH
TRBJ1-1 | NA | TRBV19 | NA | ASSMTANTEAF
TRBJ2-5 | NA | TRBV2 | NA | ASFAVVEETQY
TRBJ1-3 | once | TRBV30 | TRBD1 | AWSRQGISGNTIY
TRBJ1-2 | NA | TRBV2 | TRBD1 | ASSKDRDYGYT
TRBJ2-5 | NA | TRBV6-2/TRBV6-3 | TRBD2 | ASSSGTSDQETQY
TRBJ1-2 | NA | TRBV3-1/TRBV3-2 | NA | ASSQDNLGVRRGYT
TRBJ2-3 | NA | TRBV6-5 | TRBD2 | ASGPPWGGGTQY
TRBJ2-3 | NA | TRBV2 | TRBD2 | ASRSTSGGADTQY
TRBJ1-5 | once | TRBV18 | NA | ASSGGTRDQPQH
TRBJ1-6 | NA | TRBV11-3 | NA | ASSTNRDSPLH
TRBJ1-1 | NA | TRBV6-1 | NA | ASSEYGGGMQDTEAF